This TCR beta chain originates from a study of blood T cell repertoires in COVID-19. Study overall: From the United States, Italy and Spain came samples of acute and convalescent COVID-19.

The V gene's germline CDR1 is MNHEY and CDR2 SMNVEV (reference sequence). This CDR3 has 16 residues. V gave up 5 bases and J gave up 2 bases, with 17 bases separating them. The table came from immunoSEQ multiplex PCR; TCRdb's copy has only in-frame clones and leaves some out. Of a few hundred thousand clones in the sample, 80% to 90% were seen once. The study drew participants aged about 18 to 95 years from some 25 US areas. Each participant's cohort was designated according to participant-reported clinical history. The sequence was collected from a woman aged 25 to 39 who had recovered from COVID-19. Sequenced: PBMCs or T cells enriched from blood (not recorded which). This chain uses TRBV27 with TRBJ2-3, with D perhaps matching TRBD2 (7 bases). The chain's CDR3 is CASSPLRGGFTDTQYF. CDR3 bases: TGTGCCAGCAGTCCCCTAAGGGGGGGCTTCACAGATACGCAGTATTTT.